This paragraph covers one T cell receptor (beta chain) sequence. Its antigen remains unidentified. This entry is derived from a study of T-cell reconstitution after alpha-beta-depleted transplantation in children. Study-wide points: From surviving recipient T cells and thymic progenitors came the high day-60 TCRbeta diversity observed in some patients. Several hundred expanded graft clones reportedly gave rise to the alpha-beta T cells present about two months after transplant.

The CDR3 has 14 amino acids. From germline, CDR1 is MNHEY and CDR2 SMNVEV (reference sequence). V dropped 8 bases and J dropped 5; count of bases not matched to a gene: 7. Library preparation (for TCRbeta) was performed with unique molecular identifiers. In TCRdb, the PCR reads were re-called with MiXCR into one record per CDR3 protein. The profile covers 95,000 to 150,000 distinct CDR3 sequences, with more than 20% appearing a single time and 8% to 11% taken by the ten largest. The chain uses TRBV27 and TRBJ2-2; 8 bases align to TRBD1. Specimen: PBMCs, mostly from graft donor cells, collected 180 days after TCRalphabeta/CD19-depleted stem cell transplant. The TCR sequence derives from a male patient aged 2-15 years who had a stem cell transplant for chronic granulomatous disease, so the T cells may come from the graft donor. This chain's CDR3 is CASQFTGGTGELFF. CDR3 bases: TGTGCCAGCCAATTCACAGGGGGAACCGGGGAGCTGTTTTTT.